This T cell receptor (beta chain) stems from a study of T cells of healthy individuals. TCRdb independently ran MiXCR on the 5' RACE reads; one entry per CDR3 protein. This sample yields about 57,000 distinct CDR3 sequences, of which under 20% are seen a single time; approximately 4.7% belongs to the top ten. A few counts support this clonotype. The germline V gene has CDR1 SNHLY and CDR2 FYNNEI. V was trimmed by 6 bases and J by 1 base, leaving 19 bases between them. The CDR3 totals 17 residues. The chain recombines TRBV2 with TRBJ2-4, with TRBD1 as a possible D gene (6 bases). The receptor was derived from a human donor in good health. CDR3 protein: CASSDLGQFTAKNIQYF. CDR3 in DNA: TGTGCCAGCAGCGACCTCGGACAGTTTACGGCCAAAAACATTCAGTACTTC.